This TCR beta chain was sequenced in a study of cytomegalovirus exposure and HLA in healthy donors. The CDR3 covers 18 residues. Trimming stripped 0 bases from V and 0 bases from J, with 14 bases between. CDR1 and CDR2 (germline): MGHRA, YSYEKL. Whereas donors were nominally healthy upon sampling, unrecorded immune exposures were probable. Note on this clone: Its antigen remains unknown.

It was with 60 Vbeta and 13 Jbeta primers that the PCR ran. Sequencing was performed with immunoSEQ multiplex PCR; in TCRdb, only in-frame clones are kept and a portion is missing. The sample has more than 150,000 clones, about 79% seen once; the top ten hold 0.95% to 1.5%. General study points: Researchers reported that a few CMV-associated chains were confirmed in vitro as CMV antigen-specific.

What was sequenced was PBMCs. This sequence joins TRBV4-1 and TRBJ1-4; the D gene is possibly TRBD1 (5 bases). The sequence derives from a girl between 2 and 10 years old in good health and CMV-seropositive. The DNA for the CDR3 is TGCGCCAGCAGCCAAGATTTAGGACACATAGCAACTAATGAAAAACTGTTTTTT. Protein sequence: CASSQDLGHIATNEKLFF.